This record concerns one T cell receptor beta chain sequence. Its antigen is unknown. Profiling relied on immunoSEQ multiplex PCR, and the TCRdb table lists in-frame clones only, not all of them. Of more than 110,000 clones in the sample, around 90% were seen once. These data originate in a study of T cell responses to AZD1222 COVID-19 vaccine. Overall study results and limits: Close to half of all spike-specific TCRs reportedly target regions of the variants that are unmutated. Two AZD1222 doses significantly raised spike-specific TCR breadth and depth over controls.

CDR3 length: 16 residues. V dropped 1 base and J dropped 7 bases, with 16 bases sitting between them. CDR1 is SEHNR, CDR2 FQNEAQ, per germline (reference sequence). Sequencing was performed on peripheral blood, taken on day 0 of AZD1222 vaccination. This sequence joins TRBV7-9 and TRBJ1-4; D is unresolved. This receptor was obtained from an adult in good health. CDR3 amino acids: CASSLDPWSSGEKLFF. The CDR3 nucleotides are TGTGCCAGCAGCTTAGATCCCTGGAGCTCCGGTGAAAAACTGTTTTTT.